The rows below give T cell receptor beta chains drawn from one sample of a study of T cells in Graves' hyperthyroidism and ophthalmopathy. TCRdb passed the multiplex PCR reads through MiXCR, listing each CDR3 protein once. The table lists around 440,000 distinct CDR3 sequences, around a sixth of them singletons. The sample was blood. The receptors were gathered from a woman younger than 35 with Graves' hyperthyroidism. CDR3s include the opening cysteine and the closing phenylalanine or tryptophan. A D gene is named only where the DNA matches it firmly. Not all rows give a size; the values are once, few, many and, for expanded clones, a class.

clone_size: .
d_call: .
j_call: TRBJ2-1
v_call: TRBV9
cdr3_aa: CASSVAPRTNEQFF
cdr3_nt: TGTGCCAGCAGCGTAGCTCCACGAACTAATGAGCAGTTCTTC

clone_size: many
d_call: TRBD1
j_call: TRBJ1-6
v_call: TRBV6-1
cdr3_aa: CASSDRDRRNSPLHF
cdr3_nt: TGTGCCAGCAGTGACCGGGACAGGCGGAATTCACCCCTCCACTTT

clone_size: few
d_call: .
j_call: TRBJ2-3
v_call: TRBV6-9
cdr3_aa: CASSYLPEGPTQYF
cdr3_nt: TGTGCCAGCAGTTACCTCCCCGAAGGGCCTACGCAGTATTTT

clone_size: many
d_call: .
j_call: TRBJ1-4
v_call: TRBV6-1
cdr3_aa: CASSYGGANEKLFF
cdr3_nt: TGTGCCAGCAGCTACGGGGGAGCTAATGAAAAACTGTTTTTT

clone_size: many
d_call: .
j_call: TRBJ1-2
v_call: TRBV10-3
cdr3_aa: CAIGSSGYTF
cdr3_nt: TGTGCCATCGGTTCGTCTGGCTACACCTTC

clone_size: many
d_call: TRBD2
j_call: TRBJ2-1
v_call: TRBV18
cdr3_aa: CASSPDPSGAQFF
cdr3_nt: TGTGCCAGCTCACCGGACCCTAGCGGAGCCCAGTTCTTC

clone_size: few
d_call: .
j_call: TRBJ1-2
v_call: TRBV4-2
cdr3_aa: CASSQSQTRGYTF
cdr3_nt: TGTGCCAGCAGCCAAAGCCAGACCCGGGGCTACACCTTC

clone_size: many
d_call: .
j_call: TRBJ2-2
v_call: TRBV4-1
cdr3_aa: CASSQRTELDTGELFF
cdr3_nt: TGCGCCAGCAGCCAAAGGACCGAGCTCGACACCGGGGAGCTGTTTTTT

clone_size: few
d_call: TRBD1
j_call: TRBJ1-3
v_call: TRBV20-1
cdr3_aa: CSAGQGSSGNTIYF
cdr3_nt: TGCAGTGCTGGACAGGGAAGCTCTGGAAACACCATATATTTT

clone_size: many
d_call: .
j_call: TRBJ1-2
v_call: TRBV30
cdr3_aa: CALYGYTF
cdr3_nt: TGTGCCTTATATGGCTACACCTTC

clone_size: many
d_call: .
j_call: TRBJ2-4
v_call: TRBV20-1
cdr3_aa: CSASGTKGEAKNIQYF
cdr3_nt: TGCAGTGCGTCCGGGACAAAAGGGGAGGCCAAAAACATTCAGTACTTC

clone_size: many
d_call: .
j_call: TRBJ2-7
v_call: TRBV7-3
cdr3_aa: CASSGGGFSYEQYF
cdr3_nt: TGTGCCAGCAGCGGGGGGGGCTTCTCCTACGAGCAGTACTTC

clone_size: many
d_call: TRBD2
j_call: TRBJ2-3
v_call: TRBV3-1
cdr3_aa: CASSQVLATTDTQYF
cdr3_nt: TGTGCCAGCAGCCAAGTACTAGCGACCACAGATACGCAGTATTTT

clone_size: many
d_call: .
j_call: TRBJ2-5
v_call: TRBV18
cdr3_aa: CASSPPSQETQYF
cdr3_nt: TGTGCCAGCTCACCGCCATCCCAAGAGACCCAGTACTTC

clone_size: many
d_call: .
j_call: TRBJ2-5
v_call: TRBV2
cdr3_aa: CASSEQGLGGGETQYF
cdr3_nt: TGTGCCAGCAGTGAACAGGGGCTTGGAGGGGGTGAGACCCAGTACTTC

clone_size: many
d_call: TRBD1
j_call: TRBJ2-7
v_call: TRBV3-1
cdr3_aa: CASLGTGSYEQYF
cdr3_nt: TGTGCCAGTCTCGGGACAGGATCTTACGAGCAGTACTTC

clone_size: few
d_call: TRBD1
j_call: TRBJ2-7
v_call: TRBV20-1
cdr3_aa: CSARDAGQGTYEQYF
cdr3_nt: TGCAGTGCTAGAGATGCGGGACAGGGTACCTACGAGCAGTACTTC

clone_size: .
d_call: .
j_call: TRBJ2-1
v_call: TRBV20-1
cdr3_aa: CSGNGTYNEQFF
cdr3_nt: TGCAGTGGTAATGGCACCTACAATGAGCAGTTCTTC

clone_size: .
d_call: .
j_call: TRBJ1-5
v_call: TRBV28
cdr3_aa: CASSPVQGRAQHF
cdr3_nt: TGTGCCAGCAGTCCCGTCCAGGGACGGGCCCAGCATTTT

clone_size: many
d_call: TRBD1
j_call: TRBJ1-2
v_call: TRBV2
cdr3_aa: CASTQKATGGLDGYTF
cdr3_nt: TGTGCCAGCACTCAGAAGGCGACAGGGGGTTTGGATGGCTACACCTTC